The rows below give T cell receptor beta chains drawn from one sample of a study of cytomegalovirus exposure and HLA in healthy donors. Only in-frame clones appear in the TCRdb table, and some are missing; sequencing was by immunoSEQ multiplex PCR. The table has around 63,000 clones, roughly 95% seen once. Sequencing was carried out using PBMCs. All receptors derive from a young woman in good health and CMV-seronegative. CDR3s include the opening cysteine and the closing phenylalanine or tryptophan. The D gene is left open where the match is weak. A row's size may be missing; if present it is once, few, many or a size class.

d_call,clone_size,v_call,cdr3_length,j_call,cdr3_nt,cdr3_aa
.,.,TRBV4-1,17,TRBJ2-7,TGCGCCAGCAGCCCGTTGATGGGGGCGACTGTCTCCTACGAGCAGTACTTC,CASSPLMGATVSYEQYF
.,.,TRBV7-9,17,TRBJ2-7,TGTGCCAGCAGCTTCCCCCCCTCAACAGAAAACTACGAGGGGGAGTACTTC,CASSFPPSTENYEGEYF
TRBD2,.,TRBV2,13,TRBJ2-1,TGTGCCAGCAGGGAGCGGGAGGTCCATGAGCAGTTCTTC,CASREREVHEQFF
TRBD1,.,TRBV10-2,18,TRBJ1-5,TGCGCCAGCAGTCAAACGGGGACAGGGGGCGTGGGCAATCAGCCCCAGCATTTT,CASSQTGTGGVGNQPQHF
TRBD2,.,TRBV11-3,15,TRBJ2-3,TGTGCCAGCAGCCTTGGGACTAGTGACGTTGATACGCAGTATTTT,CASSLGTSDVDTQYF
.,once,TRBV6-5,13,TRBJ2-4,TGTGCCAGCAGTGACAGCGCGAAAAACATTCAGTACTTC,CASSDSAKNIQYF
TRBD1,.,TRBV18,14,TRBJ2-1,TGTGCCAGCTCACCGGGACAGGGGGCCAATGAGCAGTTCTTC,CASSPGQGANEQFF
.,once,TRBV28,14,TRBJ2-7,TGTGCCAGCAGTCAAATGGGGGGAGTGGACGAGCAGTACTTC,CASSQMGGVDEQYF
.,.,TRBV4-3,14,TRBJ2-1,TGCGCCAGCAGCCAAGGAGGTCCCTACAATGAGCAGTTCTTC,CASSQGGPYNEQFF
.,once,TRBV29-1,17,TRBJ1-2,TGCAGCGTTGTAGGGGGGGCCTCATCCTCTCCTAACTATGGCTACACCTTC,CSVVGGASSSPNYGYTF
TRBD1,once,TRBV9,16,TRBJ2-5,TGTGCCAGCAGCCCGACGGCGAAAGGGGGCCTAGAGACCCAGTACTTC,CASSPTAKGGLETQYF
.,.,TRBV7-8,13,TRBJ1-1,TGTGCCAGCAGCTTCGGGGAAGGTACTGAAGCTTTCTTT,CASSFGEGTEAFF
.,.,TRBV7-9,15,TRBJ1-2,TGTGCCAGCAGCTTAGCGCTGCCGGGTCCCTATGGCTACACCTTC,CASSLALPGPYGYTF
TRBD1,.,TRBV7-9,15,TRBJ2-7,TGTGCCAGCAGCCGTGGGACAGGGCGAACCTACGAGCAGTACTTC,CASSRGTGRTYEQYF
.,.,TRBV28,14,TRBJ2-5,TGTGCCAGCAGTCCCCGACTAGACGAGGAGACCCAGTACTTC,CASSPRLDEETQYF
.,.,TRBV28,12,TRBJ2-7,TGTGCCAGCAGTTTATCTGCCTACGAGCAGTACTTC,CASSLSAYEQYF
TRBD1,.,TRBV19,16,TRBJ1-3,TGTGCCAGTAGTATCGGGGACAGGCTCTCTGGAAACACCATATATTTT,CASSIGDRLSGNTIYF
TRBD2,.,TRBV10-3,13,TRBJ2-7,TGTGCCACCGGACTAGCGGGAGCGTACGAGCAGTACTTC,CATGLAGAYEQYF
.,.,TRBV2,11,TRBJ2-7,TGTGCCAGCAATACAGCTTACGAGCAGTACTTC,CASNTAYEQYF
.,.,TRBV28,12,TRBJ2-5,TGTGCCAGCAGTCTGAGGAAAGAGACCCAGTACTTC,CASSLRKETQYF
TRBD1,.,TRBV7-2,17,TRBJ2-2,TGTGCCAGCAGCGCCGACAGGGGGGGCGTGTGGACCGGGGAGCTGTTTTTT,CASSADRGGVWTGELFF
.,.,TRBV30,11,TRBJ2-3,TGTGCCTGGAGTGTAGGGGGGGCGCAGTATTTT,CAWSVGGAQYF
.,.,TRBV30,16,TRBJ1-3,TGTGCCTGGAGTGATACAGGGAGAAAAACTGGAAACACCATATATTTT,CAWSDTGRKTGNTIYF
.,.,TRBV6-6,15,TRBJ1-2,TGTGCCAGCAGTTACGGGACAAGAAAAGACTATGGCTACACCTTC,CASSYGTRKDYGYTF
TRBD1,.,TRBV2,17,TRBJ2-5,TGTGCCAGCAGTGAAGGGCAATGGACAGGGGCAGGAGAGACCCAGTACTTC,CASSEGQWTGAGETQYF
TRBD1,.,TRBV29-1,13,TRBJ2-7,TGCAGCGCAGGGACAGGAGGGGACTACGAGCAGTACTTC,CSAGTGGDYEQYF
TRBD2,once,TRBV7-2,16,TRBJ2-5,TGTGCCAGCAGCTTGGCTAGCGGGCCACTGGGGGAGACCCAGTACTTC,CASSLASGPLGETQYF
TRBD1,few,TRBV10-3,13,TRBJ1-5,TGTGCCATCGGGACAGATAGCAATCAGCCCCAGCATTTT,CAIGTDSNQPQHF
.,.,TRBV11-2,14,TRBJ2-4,TGTGCCAGCAGCTTAGGCATGGGCCAAAACATTCAGTACTTC,CASSLGMGQNIQYF